Following are 14 T cell receptor beta chains from one sample sequenced in a study of blood T cell repertoires in COVID-19. Some clones are missing from TCRdb's copy, which holds only in-frame ones; the method was immunoSEQ multiplex PCR. Among approximately 130,000 clones, roughly 80% were seen once, and the ten largest hold 15% to 20%. The sequenced sample was PBMCs or T cells enriched from blood (not recorded which). The origin of the receptors is a man aged 25-45 years who had recovered from COVID-19.

This rearrangement joins TRBV11-2 to TRBJ1-1; 7 bases match TRBD1. CDR3 length: 15 residues. Germline CDR1 SGHAT, CDR2 FQNNGV. V lost 0 bases to trimming and J lost 4 bases; unmatched junction nucleotides: 5. CDR3 protein: CASSLDTKGATEAFF. In DNA form, the CDR3 reads TGTGCCAGCAGCTTAGATACGAAGGGGGCCACTGAAGCTTTCTTT. Drawing the rest from reference TRBV11-2 and TRBJ1-1, the complete variable domain is EAGVAQSPRYKIIEKRQSVAFWCNPISGHATLYWYQQILGQGPKLLIQFQNNGVVDDSQLPKDRFSAERLKGVDSTLKIQPAKLEDSAVYLCASSLDTKGATEAFFGQGTRLTVV.

The chain employs TRBV5-5 and TRBJ2-3, with 8 bases that match TRBD2. J gave up 2 bases and V 0 bases, and 5 bases lay outside the gene matches. The CDR3 consists of 16 residues. CDR1 and CDR2 (germline): SGHKS, YYEKEE (reference sequence). CDR3 region: CASSLAWREATDTQYF. Written as DNA, the CDR3 is TGTGCCAGCAGCTTGGCCTGGCGGGAGGCCACAGATACGCAGTATTTT.

V and J are TRBV18 and TRBJ1-1; the D is unclear. Germline CDR1 is KGHSH and CDR2 is LQKENI. The CDR3 sequence is 13 residues long. Trimming pared 3 bases from V and 1 base from J, leaving 6 bases between. The CDR3 loop reads CASSPSENTEAFF. The CDR3 nucleotides read TGTGCCAGCTCACCCTCAGAGAACACTGAAGCTTTCTTT.

The chain recombines TRBV4-1 with TRBJ1-2; TRBD1 matches 7 bases. Per germline, CDR1 MGHRA and CDR2 YSYEKL. After removal of 2 bases from V and 4 bases from J, the junction contained 10 bases not matched to a gene. The CDR3 length is 16 residues. Here the CDR3 reads CASSQTTGRRIYGYTF. CDR3 sequence (DNA): TGCGCCAGCAGCCAAACGACAGGGCGAAGGATCTATGGCTACACCTTC.

This clone has a handful of counts. The chain has TRBV10-3 and TRBJ1-3; 8 bases fit TRBD1. Germline V gene lookup returns CDR1 ENHRY and CDR2 SYGVKD. This CDR3 spans 16 amino acids. Trimming at V came to 0 bases and at J to 1 base, leaving 2 bases not matched to a gene. CDR3 bases: TGTGCCATCAGTGAGTCGACAGGGGCTTCTGGAAACACCATATATTTT. It translates to CAISESTGASGNTIYF.

This rearrangement joins TRBV7-9 to TRBJ2-5, with D tentatively TRBD2 (5 bases). Per germline, CDR1 SEHNR and CDR2 FQNEAQ (reference sequence). CDR3 length: 14 amino acids. V dropped 1 base and J dropped 2 bases, with 8 bases sitting between them. For the CDR3, the DNA is TGTGCCAGCAGCTTAGGACTAACTCAAGAGACCCAGTACTTC. Translation: CASSLGLTQETQYF.

The genes are TRBV5-6 and TRBJ1-2; D might be TRBD1 (6 bases). The germline gives CDR1 SGHDT, CDR2 YYEEEE. The CDR3 is 14 residues long. Trimming stripped 5 bases from V and 8 bases from J, with 19 bases between. CDR3 sequence: CASRNETGMRGYTF. The DNA of the CDR3 is TGTGCCAGCAGAAACGAAACAGGGATGAGGGGCTACACCTTC.

CDR3 coding DNA: TGTGCCAGCAGTTCAACAGGGTCCGAGCAGTACTTC. It encodes CASSSTGSEQYF. The chain is built from TRBV28 and TRBJ2-7, with TRBD1 as a possible D gene (6 bases). Trimming removed 4 bases from V and 6 bases from J, with 10 bases in between. The CDR3 is 12 amino acids. Germline V gene lookup returns CDR1 MDHEN and CDR2 SYDVKM.

The chain couples TRBV7-9 to TRBJ2-7; 7 bases agree with TRBD2. The CDR3 has 16 amino acids. The V and J ends lost 4 bases and 2 bases, in that order; junction bases with no gene match: 11. Germline V gene lookup returns CDR1 SEHNR and CDR2 FQNEAQ (reference sequence). CDR3 bases: TGTGCCAGCAGCTATGGGCCCAGCGGGACTACCTACGAGCAGTACTTC. It translates to CASSYGPSGTTYEQYF.

The V gene is TRBV19, the J gene TRBJ1-3; the D is unclear. This CDR3 has 15 residues. V was pared by 1 base and J by 1 base, with 8 bases between. Germline V gene data show CDR1 as LNHDA and CDR2 as SQIVND (reference sequence). The CDR3 DNA is TGTGCCAGTAGTATAGCAGGAGGGTCTGGAAACACCATATATTTT. This encodes CASSIAGGSGNTIYF.

The chain is built from TRBV2 and TRBJ2-7; TRBD2 might be the D (6 bases). From germline, CDR1 is SNHLY and CDR2 FYNNEI. This CDR3 has 14 amino acids. CDR3 sequence reads: CASGVWGGLSPPSV. CDR3 DNA sequence: TGTGCCAGTGGGGTTTGGGGCGGACTATCCCCCCCGTCCGTC.

CDR3 in DNA: TGTGCCAGCAGTTTAATGGAGGGGAACGAGCAGTACTTC. The encoded protein is CASSLMEGNEQYF. The gene calls are TRBV6-5 and TRBJ2-7; a weak D match, TRBD2 (6 bases). Germline assignment: CDR1 MNHEY and CDR2 SVGAGI. The CDR3 runs 13 residues. V was trimmed by 4 bases and J by 5 bases, leaving 12 bases between them.

V usage is TRBV27 and J usage is TRBJ1-6; D not certain. Germline loops: CDR1 MNHEY, CDR2 SMNVEV (reference sequence). The length of the CDR3 is 17 residues. Trimming shortened V by 5 bases and J by 0 bases, and 14 bases separated the two germline ends. The CDR3 DNA reads as TGTGCCAGCAGTGGTGCGGCGGGAAGCTCCTATAATTCACCCCTCCACTTT. The encoded protein is CASSGAAGSSYNSPLHF.

The CDR3 is CATLTGTAGGNQPQHF. CDR3 bases: TGTGCCACCCTGACAGGGACCGCCGGGGGCAATCAGCCCCAGCATTTT. The V gene is TRBV19, the J gene TRBJ1-5, with 7 bases aligning to TRBD1. Germline CDR1 and CDR2: LNHDA and SQIVND (reference sequence). The CDR3 loop spans 16 amino acids. The V gene end was trimmed by 10 bases and the J gene end by 2 bases; junction bases not matched to a gene: 14.